The 28 T cell receptor beta chains below were found in one sample sequenced in a study of cytomegalovirus exposure and HLA in healthy donors. Repertoires were generated with immunoSEQ multiplex PCR, while TCRdb's copy carries only in-frame clones and drops some. The sample includes approximately 160,000 clones, about 89% of them seen just once. Material for sequencing was PBMCs. These receptors were taken from a woman aged 18-29 years in good health and CMV-seropositive.

The CDR3 reads CATSVGLAGGRTITDTQYF. The CDR3 coding sequence is TGTGCCACCAGCGTCGGACTAGCGGGAGGAAGGACTATCACAGATACGCAGTATTTT. The gene calls are TRBV15 and TRBJ2-3; 14 positions match TRBD2. This CDR3 comprises 19 residues. Trimming removed 5 bases from V and 2 bases from J; junction bases left unmatched: 12. Looked up from germline, CDR1 is LNHNV and CDR2 is YYDKDF (reference sequence).

The J gene is TRBJ2-7, the V gene TRBV29-1; D unclear. Germline CDR1 is SQVTM and CDR2 is ANQGSEA. CDR3 length: 11 residues. The CDR3, as DNA: TGCGCGTATTCGGTCTCCTACGAGCAGTACTTC. This sequence encodes CAYSVSYEQYF.

This chain uses TRBV5-8 with TRBJ2-3; weak D call: TRBD2 (5 bases). Trimming removed 5 bases at V and 2 bases at J, with 6 bases between. CDR1 and CDR2 from the germline V gene are SGHTS and YDEGEE. The CDR3 length is 12 residues. The CDR3 sequence is CASRDFTDTQYF. DNA for the CDR3: TGTGCCAGCAGGGACTTCACAGATACGCAGTATTTT.

This clone was detected only once. One junction end disagrees with the germline gene, perhaps due to a read error. The gene calls are TRBV4-1 and TRBJ2-3; possibly TRBD2 for D (5 bases). In germline, CDR1 is MGHRA, CDR2 YSYEKL. This CDR3 is built from 13 residues. The CDR3 spells CASSHPSTDTQYF. The DNA for the CDR3 is TGCGCCAGCAGCCATCCTAGCACGGATACGCAGTATTTT.

In the case of this clone: It is unclear where the CDR3 begins or ends on the DNA, so no DNA is shown, and the CDR3 is as TCRdb lists it. The rearrangement joins TRBV11-2 to TRBJ2-7; TRBD1 reflects the table's D call only, with no check against the DNA. Per germline, CDR1 SGHAT and CDR2 FQNNGV. The CDR3 length is 12 residues, termini included. CDR3 protein: CASSWGQGAVYF.

The chain recombines TRBV6-1 with TRBJ2-3; 7 bases are shared with TRBD1. Trimming took 5 bases from V and 4 from J; bases not matched to a gene: 6. The CDR3 spans 14 residues. The germline V gene encodes CDR1 MNHNS and CDR2 SASEGT. The CDR3 DNA reads as TGTGCCAGCAGTATTCGACAGGGTCCAGATACGCAGTATTTT. Protein product: CASSIRQGPDTQYF.

The chain recombines TRBV7-9 with TRBJ1-4; 7 nucleotides agree with TRBD1. CDR3 length equals 15 residues. V trimming: 4 bases; J trimming: 8 bases; junction bases outside the gene matches: 10. Per germline, CDR1 SEHNR and CDR2 FQNEAQ (reference sequence). As DNA, the CDR3 is TGTGCCAGCAGCTGGAACCGGGACAGCCGAGAAAAACTGTTTTTT. It is translated as CASSWNRDSREKLFF.

V is TRBV18 and J is TRBJ2-1; D possibly corresponds to TRBD1 (6 bases). Per germline, CDR1 KGHSH and CDR2 LQKENI. The CDR3 spans 12 residues. Trimming cost V 2 bases and J 12 bases, with 11 bases left between them. CDR3 amino acids: CASSPAGVGQFF. The CDR3 DNA reads as TGTGCCAGCTCACCAGCAGGGGTGGGGCAGTTCTTC. The full variable domain, its missing parts supplied by reference TRBV18 and TRBJ2-1, is NAGVMQNPRHLVRRRGQEARLRCSPMKGHSHVYWYRQLPEEGLKFMVYLQKENIIDESGMPKERFSAEFPKEGPSILRIQQVVRGDSAAYFCASSPAGVGQFFGPGTRLTVL.

This clone came up once. The chain couples TRBV4-1 to TRBJ2-7; 12 bases map to TRBD1. Germline CDR1 reads MGHRA; CDR2 reads YSYEKL. The J segment lost 2 bases and the V segment lost 4 bases, leaving 6 bases of the junction unmatched. CDR3 length equals 16 residues. The CDR3 sequence is CASSLSGTGGTYEQYF. In DNA, the CDR3 is TGCGCCAGCAGCCTTTCCGGGACAGGGGGCACCTACGAGCAGTACTTC.

The CDR3 region is CASSQDYRAAAQETQYF. Here the CDR3 DNA reads TGCGCCAGCAGCCAAGACTACCGAGCGGCCGCCCAAGAGACCCAGTACTTC. The chain recombines TRBV4-1 with TRBJ2-5, with D perhaps matching TRBD2 (5 bases). Germline lookup yields CDR1 MGHRA and CDR2 YSYEKL. V was cut by 0 bases and J by 1 base, with 15 bases left in between. CDR3 length: 17 amino acids.

This chain links TRBV7-3 with TRBJ2-7; 7 bases map to TRBD2. With V trimmed by 0 bases and J by 1 base, 6 bases remained unmatched. The CDR3 contains 16 residues. Germline values: CDR1 SGHTA, CDR2 FQGTGA. CDR3 bases: TGTGCCAGCAGCTTAACAGGAGCGGGGCAGTCCTACGAGCAGTACTTC. Translating gives CASSLTGAGQSYEQYF.

V is TRBV2 and J is TRBJ1-5; 7 nucleotides match TRBD1. V gave up 4 bases and J gave up 1 base; unmatched junction bases: 4. Germline V lookup: CDR1 SNHLY, CDR2 FYNNEI. This CDR3 has 15 residues. The CDR3 sequence: CASSASGGSNQPQHF. CDR3 nucleotide sequence: TGTGCCAGCAGTGCGTCAGGGGGGAGCAATCAGCCCCAGCATTTT.

The CDR3 coding sequence is TGTGCCAGCAGTCGACAGGGGGCAGGGGGCTACACCTTC. This gives the protein CASSRQGAGGYTF. The chain links TRBV2 to TRBJ1-2; 10 bases fit TRBD1. The ends lost 5 bases at V and 8 bases at J; junction bases unmatched: 5. Germline V CDR1 and CDR2: SNHLY, FYNNEI. The CDR3 is made up of 13 amino acids.

V is TRBV10-3 and J is TRBJ2-1; the match to TRBD2 covers 7 bases. The CDR3 has 14 residues. J lost 9 bases, V lost 6 bases, and 11 bases had no gene match. CDR1 and CDR2 from the germline V gene are ENHRY and SYGVKD. CDR3 loop: CAIRAGLAVLEQFF. In DNA form, the CDR3 reads TGTGCCATCAGGGCTGGGCTAGCGGTCCTTGAGCAGTTCTTC.

The rearrangement links TRBV10-3 to TRBJ2-5; D perhaps matches TRBD2 (6 bases). The CDR3 covers 15 residues. V was cut by 0 bases and J by 4 bases, with 12 bases left in between. Germline CDR1 ENHRY, CDR2 SYGVKD. CDR3 nucleotide sequence: TGTGCCATCAGTGAGTCCTCTACCGGGGGAGAGACCCAGTACTTC. As protein: CAISESSTGGETQYF.

Comments on this clone: This specimen includes other DNA sequences encoding the same CDR3. This chain links TRBV11-2 with TRBJ2-7, with 12 bases that match TRBD2. Germline V gives CDR1 SGHAT, CDR2 FQNNGV. V was pared by 2 bases and J by 4 bases, with 0 bases of the junction left unmatched. This CDR3 region has 14 residues. The CDR3 here is CASSLTSGRYEQYF. DNA for the CDR3: TGTGCCAGCAGCTTAACTAGCGGGAGGTACGAGCAGTACTTC.

The chain joins TRBV27 to TRBJ1-1; tentatively, D is TRBD1 (6 bases). V lost 2 bases and J 6 bases, leaving 16 bases between the germline ends. The CDR3 has 15 amino acids. CDR1 and CDR2 from the germline V gene are MNHEY and SMNVEV (reference sequence). This CDR3 is CASSLIGRGGPEAFF. The CDR3 DNA follows: TGTGCCAGCAGTTTAATTGGCAGGGGCGGCCCTGAAGCTTTCTTT.

This chain joins TRBV7-6 and TRBJ2-5, with 13 nucleotides matching TRBD2. CDR1 and CDR2 (germline): SGHVS, FNYEAQ. The junction had 3 bases not matched to a gene; V was cut back by 1 base and J by 1 base. This CDR3 is built from 17 residues. CDR3: CASSLGLAGGRQETQYF. In DNA form, the CDR3 reads TGTGCCAGCAGCTTAGGACTAGCGGGAGGCCGCCAAGAGACCCAGTACTTC.

This clone was found once. The chain employs TRBV28 and TRBJ1-5; D is ambiguous. Germline CDR1 and CDR2: MDHEN and SYDVKM. V lost 5 bases and J 0 bases, leaving 8 bases between the germline ends. The CDR3 totals 14 residues. CDR3 in DNA: TGTGCCAGCAGTCCCCTAAATAGCAATCAGCCCCAGCATTTT. It encodes CASSPLNSNQPQHF.

The chain couples TRBV9 to TRBJ1-1, with no clear D. This CDR3 contains 13 residues. V gave up 3 bases and J gave up 5 bases, with 11 bases separating them. CDR1 SGDLS and CDR2 YYNGEE come from the germline V gene. Here the CDR3 DNA reads TGTGCCAGCAGCGACACGCCGGGGACTGAAGCTTTCTTT. It specifies CASSDTPGTEAFF.

This clone came up a few times. The CDR3 loop is CASSLIYYQTDTQYF. The CDR3 DNA reads as TGCGCCAGCAGCTTGATCTACTACCAGACAGATACGCAGTATTTT. This chain uses TRBV5-1 with TRBJ2-3; D gene ambiguous. The CDR3 runs 15 residues. Germline CDR1 and CDR2: SGHRS and YFSETQ. Trimming cost V 1 base and J 3 bases, with 12 bases left between them.

This chain links TRBV28 with TRBJ2-7, with TRBD1 as a possible D gene (6 bases). This CDR3 region has 16 residues. Germline CDR1 MDHEN, CDR2 SYDVKM. Trimming took 6 bases from V and 6 from J, leaving 24 bases between them. CDR3 nucleotide sequence: TGTGCCAGCAGACAAAGTGTTGGGGGCCAAAGGGTCGAGCAGTACTTC. This gives the protein CASRQSVGGQRVEQYF.

The chain uses TRBV29-1 and TRBJ2-3; D gene uncertain. CDR1 and CDR2 (germline): SQVTM, ANQGSEA. V was shortened by 6 bases and J by 8 bases, with 12 bases between the two germline ends. The CDR3 consists of 11 residues. The CDR3 is CSVLIAGTQYF. CDR3 nucleotides: TGCAGCGTCCTAATAGCTGGTACGCAGTATTTT.

This clone was picked up one time. The chain couples TRBV6-5 to TRBJ2-6; tentatively, D is TRBD1 (6 bases). The CDR3 extends over 15 amino acids. Between the trimmed V and J ends, which lost 6 bases and 3 bases, there was a span of 12 bases. CDR1 and CDR2 (germline): MNHEY, SVGAGI. DNA of the CDR3: TGTGCCAGCAGCATAAACAGGGTTGGGGCCAACGTCCTGACTTTC. This sequence encodes CASSINRVGANVLTF.

The J gene is TRBJ2-2, the V gene TRBV6-4; D unresolved. V was trimmed by 0 bases and J by 3 bases, leaving 5 bases between them. Germline V gene lookup returns CDR1 MRHNA and CDR2 SNTAGT. This CDR3 has 14 residues. The CDR3 spells CASSDSQDTGELFF. CDR3 nucleotides: TGTGCCAGCAGTGACTCGCAGGACACCGGGGAGCTGTTTTTT.

V gene TRBV7-2 combines with J gene TRBJ1-1; D remains ambiguous. The germline CDR1 and CDR2 sequences are SGHTA and FQGNSA. V was cut by 9 bases and J by 5 bases, with 22 bases left in between. The CDR3 spans 15 residues. This chain's CDR3 is CASKISTSGWTEAFF. In nucleotides, the CDR3 is TGTGCCAGTAAGATCTCTACGAGCGGATGGACTGAAGCTTTCTTT.

The chain recombines TRBV5-1 with TRBJ2-5; possible D gene TRBD2, 5 bases. The CDR3 consists of 13 residues. Germline V gene lookup returns CDR1 SGHRS and CDR2 YFSETQ. The V end lost 2 bases, the J end lost 5 bases, and 10 bases lay between the germline ends. The CDR3 nucleotides are TGCGCCAGCAGCTTTGGCACGGGGGAGACCCAGTACTTC. Translating gives CASSFGTGETQYF.

This clone was picked up one time. The chain employs TRBV28 and TRBJ2-5, with D possibly TRBD2 on 6 matching bases. CDR1 MDHEN and CDR2 SYDVKM come from the germline V gene. The CDR3 totals 15 residues. Trimming removed 2 bases from V and 5 bases from J, with 15 bases in between. The CDR3 here is CASSLNGLARETQYF. CDR3 nucleotide sequence: TGTGCCAGCAGTTTAAATGGCCTAGCGAGGGAGACCCAGTACTTC.